This record covers a single T cell receptor (beta chain). The CDR3 is made up of 16 amino acids. CDR1 and CDR2 from the germline V gene are KGHSH and LQKENI. Unmatched junction bases numbered 8, after V lost 5 bases and J lost 1 base. This entry is derived from a study of blood T cell repertoires in COVID-19. On the study more broadly: The analysed material was cDNA or gDNA that came from T cells, B-cell-depleted T cells, or PBMCs.

The method was immunoSEQ multiplex PCR; TCRdb's version includes in-frame clones alone and lacks a portion of them. Here the sample spans fewer than 350,000 clones, about nine tenths being singletons. The source is a woman between 25 and 40 years old with COVID-19, enrolled during active disease. V gene TRBV18 combines with J gene TRBJ2-3; 8 bases line up with TRBD1. Sequenced sample: peripheral blood. The CDR3 DNA sequence: TGTGCCAGCTCATCAAGACAGGGGCTAGGCACAGATACGCAGTATTTT. The encoded protein is CASSSRQGLGTDTQYF.